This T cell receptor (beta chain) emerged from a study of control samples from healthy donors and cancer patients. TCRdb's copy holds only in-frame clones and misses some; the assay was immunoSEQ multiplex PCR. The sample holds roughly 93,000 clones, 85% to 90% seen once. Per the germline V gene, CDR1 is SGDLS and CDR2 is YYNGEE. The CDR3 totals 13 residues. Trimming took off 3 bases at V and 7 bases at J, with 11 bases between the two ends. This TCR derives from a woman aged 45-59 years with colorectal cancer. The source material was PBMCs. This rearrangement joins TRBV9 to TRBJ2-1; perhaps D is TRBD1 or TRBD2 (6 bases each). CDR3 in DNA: TGTGCCAGCAGCGGGGGGGCCTTTAATGAGCAGTTCTTC. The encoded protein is CASSGGAFNEQFF. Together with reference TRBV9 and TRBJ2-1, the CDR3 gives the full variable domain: DSGVTQTPKHLITATGQRVTLRCSPRSGDLSVYWYQQSLDQGLQFLIQYYNGEERAKGNILERFSAQQFPDLHSELNLSSLELGDSALYFCASSGGAFNEQFFGPGTRLTVL.